This T cell receptor (beta chain) was captured by sequencing in a study of T cells in tumors after PD-1 blockade. The overall study: No patient had prior checkpoint blockade, systemic immunosuppression, or radiotherapy within 4 weeks. General study findings and limits: Two pre-treatment samples showed no clonal replacement between them.

Before and after PD-1 blockade, biopsies were collected from the same primary tumor site. Genomic DNA template from tumor biopsies or peripheral blood, roughly 550 ng to 6,004 ng input. Assay used: immunoSEQ multiplex PCR; TCRdb lists only in-frame clones, some missing. Seen here are about 570 clones, 70% to 80% observed once, and the top ten hold 26%. Germline V gene sequence: CDR1 ENHRY, CDR2 SYGVKD. The V and J ends lost 3 bases and 0 bases respectively, with 8 bases between them. This CDR3 has 14 amino acids. This clone is judged hyperexpanded. Its specificity is unknown. This TCR was sampled from a human donor with basal cell carcinoma. The V gene is TRBV10-3, the J gene TRBJ2-5; D is perhaps TRBD2 (6 bases). Sample: tumor tissue, taken after anti-PD-1 treatment. The CDR3 is CAISDRENQETQYF. CDR3 in DNA: TGTGCCATCAGTGATCGGGAGAACCAAGAGACCCAGTACTTC.